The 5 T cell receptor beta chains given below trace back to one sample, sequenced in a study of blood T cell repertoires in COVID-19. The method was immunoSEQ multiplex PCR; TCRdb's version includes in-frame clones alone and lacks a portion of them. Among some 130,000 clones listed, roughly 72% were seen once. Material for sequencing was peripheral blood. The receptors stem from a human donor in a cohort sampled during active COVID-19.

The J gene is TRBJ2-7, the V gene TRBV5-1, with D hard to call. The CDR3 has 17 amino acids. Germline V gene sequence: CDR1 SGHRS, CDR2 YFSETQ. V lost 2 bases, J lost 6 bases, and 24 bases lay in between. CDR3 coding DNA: TGCGCCAGCAGCTTCCCCCCGGGTGGCCCCGCTCATGGCGAGCAGTACTTC. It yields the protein CASSFPPGGPAHGEQYF. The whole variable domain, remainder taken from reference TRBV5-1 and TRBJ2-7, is KAGVTQTPRYLIKTRGQQVTLSCSPISGHRSVSWYQQTPGQGLQFLFEYFSETQRNKGNFPGRFSGRQFSNSRSEMNVSTLELGDSALYLCASSFPPGGPAHGEQYFGPGTRLTVT.

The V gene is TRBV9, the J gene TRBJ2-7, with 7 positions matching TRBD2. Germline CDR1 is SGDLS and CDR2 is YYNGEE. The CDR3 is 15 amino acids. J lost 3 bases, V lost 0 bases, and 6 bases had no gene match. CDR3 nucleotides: TGTGCCAGCAGCGTAGGGAGGGAGGGAGACTACGAGCAGTACTTC. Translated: CASSVGREGDYEQYF. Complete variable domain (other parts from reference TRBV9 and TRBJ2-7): DSGVTQTPKHLITATGQRVTLRCSPRSGDLSVYWYQQSLDQGLQFLIQYYNGEERAKGNILERFSAQQFPDLHSELNLSSLELGDSALYFCASSVGREGDYEQYFGPGTRLTVT.

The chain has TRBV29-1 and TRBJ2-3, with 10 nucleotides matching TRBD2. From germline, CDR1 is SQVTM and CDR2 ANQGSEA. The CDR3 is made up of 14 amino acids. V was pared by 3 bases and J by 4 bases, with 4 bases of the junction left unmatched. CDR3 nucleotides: TGCAGCGTTGACACTAGCGGGGTTTCAGATACGCAGTATTTT. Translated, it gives CSVDTSGVSDTQYF.

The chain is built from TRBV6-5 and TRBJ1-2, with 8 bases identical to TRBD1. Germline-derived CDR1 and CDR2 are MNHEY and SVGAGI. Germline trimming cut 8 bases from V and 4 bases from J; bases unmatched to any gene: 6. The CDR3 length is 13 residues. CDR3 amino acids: CASSLGQAYGYTF. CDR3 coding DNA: TGTGCCAGCTCTTTGGGACAGGCCTATGGCTACACCTTC.

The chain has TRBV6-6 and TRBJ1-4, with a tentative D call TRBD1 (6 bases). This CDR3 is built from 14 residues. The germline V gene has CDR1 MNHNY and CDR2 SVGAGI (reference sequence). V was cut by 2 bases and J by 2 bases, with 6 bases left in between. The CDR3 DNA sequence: TGTGCCAGCAGTTACAGGGGGACTAATGAAAAACTGTTTTTT. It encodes CASSYRGTNEKLFF.